Listed here is a single T cell receptor (beta chain). Its specificity is unknown. The sample comes from a study of CD8+CD57+ T cells in acquired aplastic anemia. The sequenced patients had an expansion of CD8+CD57+ cells seen by flow cytometry. At the time of blood sampling, patients had not yet received any therapy. Regarding the study as a whole: Patients and healthy controls showed no significant CD8+ Simpson's diversity difference.

This CDR3 is 13 amino acids long. The germline V gene has CDR1 LNHDA and CDR2 SQIVND (reference sequence). V lost 5 bases to trimming and J lost 4 bases, with 10 bases between them. TCR beta VDJ and CDR3 profiling used genomic DNA as template. One entry per CDR3 protein results from TCRdb running MiXCR on the reads. In the table there are over 150,000 distinct CDR3 sequences, roughly 65% of which are singletons. The sequence was obtained from a human donor with aplastic anemia. The chain links TRBV19 to TRBJ2-3, with D perhaps TRBD1 (6 bases). The sequenced sample consisted of sorted CD4+, CD8+, or CD8+CD57+ T cells (not recorded which) from PBMCs. The CDR3 bases are TGTGCCAGTAGTGTGACAGGCCCAGATACGCAGTATTTT. It translates to CASSVTGPDTQYF.